A single sample gave rise to the 18 T cell receptor beta chains below, sequenced in a study of vaccination and CD4 T cells after COVID-19. These receptors are not linked to any known antigen. With the Oncomine TCR Beta short-read assay, DNA from cultured CD4+ T cells was sequenced. In TCRdb, the PCR reads were re-called with MiXCR into one record per CDR3 protein. This table holds some 15,000 distinct CDR3 sequences, roughly a third found once. As for treatment: roughly 10-day PBMC culture with coronavirus spike peptide pools or control peptides (ViraFEST assay). The starting material was CD4+ T cells from blood, cultured in vitro, obtained after SARS-CoV-2 vaccination. The receptors were gathered from a human donor who had recovered from COVID-19.

This clonotype is termed medium-sized. The chain employs TRBV21-1 and TRBJ2-3. TRBV21-1 is a documented pseudogene. CDR3 length: 9 residues. The chain's CDR3 is CASPNTQYF. CDR3 nucleotide sequence: TGTGCCAGCCCAAATACGCAGTATTTT.

This clonotype has more than one count but fewer than ten. V gene TRBV6-1 combines with J gene TRBJ1-5; tentatively, D is TRBD1 (5 bases). The CDR3 spans 16 residues. Germline loops: CDR1 MNHNS, CDR2 SASEGT. Trimming cost V 5 bases and J 4 bases, with 18 bases left between them. The DNA for the CDR3 is TGTGCCAGCAGTAAGGAACCGGGACTGGGAAATCAGCCCCAGCATTTT. Translating gives CASSKEPGLGNQPQHF.

In its sample, this clonotype is medium-sized (0.01 to 0.1%). The chain carries TRBV20-1 and TRBJ2-3, with 12 positions matching TRBD2. There are 15 residues in the CDR3. The J segment lost 5 bases and the V segment lost 5 bases, leaving 8 bases of the junction unmatched. Germline V gives CDR1 DFQATT, CDR2 SNEGSKA (reference sequence). The CDR3 DNA reads as TGCAGTGCTGCGACGGGACTAGCGGGCAAAGATACGCAGTATTTT. Its protein product is CSAATGLAGKDTQYF.

This clonotype appeared once. The V call is TRBV12-1, the J call TRBJ2-5; the listed D gene, TRBD2, was not tested against the DNA. TRBV12-1 is a pseudogene segment. The CDR3 totals 19 residues. The DNA for the CDR3 is TGTGCCAGCAGCCGGAATCAGAATACTAGCGGGAGGCCGCGGGAGACCCAGCACTTC. Translated, it gives CASSRNQNTSGRPRETQHF.

V is TRBV7-9 and J is TRBJ1-2; perhaps TRBD1 as D (6 bases). There are 13 residues in the CDR3. CDR1 and CDR2 from the germline V gene are SEHNR and FQNEAQ (reference sequence). The germline V and J ends were trimmed by 5 bases and 5 bases, with 12 bases remaining between them. CDR3 DNA: TGTGCCAGCAGCCCAGGGGCAGGGTATGGCTACACCTTC. Its translation is CASSPGAGYGYTF.

V is TRBV7-9 and J is TRBJ1-5; a possible D gene is TRBD1 (5 bases). Germline CDR1 reads SEHNR; CDR2 reads FQNEAQ (reference sequence). The CDR3 covers 14 residues. Trimming took off 6 bases at V and 0 bases at J, with 9 bases between the two ends. In DNA form, the CDR3 reads TGTGCCAGCAGAGGGGCTTATAGCAATCAGCCCCAGCATTTT. It specifies CASRGAYSNQPQHF.

This sequence joins TRBV7-9 and TRBJ2-2; TRBD2 matches at 8 bases. The germline CDR1 and CDR2 sequences are SEHNR and FQNEAQ (reference sequence). This CDR3 contains 15 residues. Germline trimming cut 5 bases from V and 6 bases from J; bases unmatched to any gene: 8. The CDR3 loop reads CASSRGGPSSGELFF. The CDR3 coding sequence is TGTGCCAGCAGCCGGGGGGGACCCTCGTCCGGGGAGCTGTTTTTT. Using reference TRBV7-9 and TRBJ2-2 for the parts outside the CDR3, the full variable domain is DTGVSQNPRHKITKRGQNVTFRCDPISEHNRLYWYRQTLGQGPEFLTYFQNEAQLEKSRLLSDRFSAERPKGSFSTLEIQRTEQGDSAMYLCASSRGGPSSGELFFGEGSRLTVL.

The CDR3 DNA follows: TGCAGTGCTAGAGATCATAAGGAAAAACTGTTTTTT. Amino acid sequence: CSARDHKEKLFF. This chain links TRBV20-1 with TRBJ1-4; D is undetermined. The CDR3 has 12 amino acids. Germline V gene sequence: CDR1 DFQATT, CDR2 SNEGSKA (reference sequence). Trimming took off 0 bases at V and 8 bases at J, with 7 bases between the two ends.

The chain has TRBV7-2 and TRBJ1-2, with TRBD1 as a possible D gene (6 bases). The ends were cut back, 5 bases at V and 3 bases at J, with 22 bases in the middle. The CDR3 contains 17 residues. The germline V gene has CDR1 SGHTA and CDR2 FQGNSA. In DNA, the CDR3 is TGTGCCAGCAGCACCCGTTCCCCGATGGGGGCAGACTATGGCTACACCTTC. It specifies CASSTRSPMGADYGYTF.

This clonotype was detected only once. The gene calls are TRBV30 and TRBJ2-5; TRBD2 aligns across 9 bases. The germline gives CDR1 GTSNPN, CDR2 SVGIG (reference sequence). The V segment lost 2 bases and the J segment 2 bases; nucleotides outside the gene matches: 6. The CDR3 extends over 15 amino acids. CDR3 nucleotides: TGTGCCTGGAGTCATAGCGGGAGAGGACAAGAGACCCAGTACTTC. Protein sequence: CAWSHSGRGQETQYF.

This chain connects TRBV11-2 to TRBJ1-1; 8 positions match TRBD1. This CDR3 comprises 15 residues. V was clipped by 5 bases and J by 5 bases; unmatched bases: 10. Germline lookup yields CDR1 SGHAT and CDR2 FQNNGV. The CDR3, as DNA: TGTGCCAGCAGCCCGACCACAGGGGGGATAACTGAAGCTTTCTTT. Encoded protein: CASSPTTGGITEAFF.

This clonotype has just a few counts. The chain is built from TRBV12-3 or TRBV12-4 and TRBJ2-3; no reliable D call. The CDR3 length is 14 residues. Between the trimmed V and J ends, which lost 6 bases and 4 bases, there was a span of 14 bases. CDR3 region: CASSRPPGADTQYF. The CDR3 DNA sequence: TGTGCCAGCAGCCGACCCCCGGGCGCAGATACGCAGTATTTT.

The chain couples TRBV6-2 or TRBV6-3 to TRBJ2-1; TRBD2 matches 10 bases. Germline trimming cut 8 bases from V and 9 bases from J; bases unmatched to any gene: 4. Germline CDR1 MNHEY, CDR2 SVGEGT. The CDR3 is made up of 12 amino acids. The CDR3 DNA reads TGTGCCAGCTCTAGCGGGAGAGTTGAGCAGTTCTTC. This sequence encodes CASSSGRVEQFF.

This clonotype came up a few times. The V and J genes are TRBV27 and TRBJ2-3; D remains ambiguous. The CDR3 is 14 residues long. The V gene's germline CDR1 is MNHEY and CDR2 SMNVEV (reference sequence). V was pared by 6 bases and J by 0 bases, with 10 bases between. The DNA for the CDR3 is TGTGCCAGCAGCCTTAGAAAGAGCACAGATACGCAGTATTTT. This encodes CASSLRKSTDTQYF.

This clonotype is categorized as medium-sized. This chain connects TRBV7-2 to TRBJ1-3; D remains unclear. From germline, CDR1 is SGHTA and CDR2 FQGNSA. CDR3 length: 12 amino acids. Trimming removed 3 bases at V and 4 bases at J, with 4 bases between. The CDR3 is CASSLTGNTIYF. The CDR3 DNA is TGTGCCAGCAGCTTGACAGGAAACACCATATATTTT.

The V gene is TRBV11-2, the J gene TRBJ2-3; perhaps D is TRBD1 or TRBD2 (6 bases each). Looked up from germline, CDR1 is SGHAT and CDR2 is FQNNGV. This CDR3 contains 17 residues. Trimming stripped 5 bases from V and 1 base from J, with 19 bases between. For the CDR3, the DNA is TGTGCCAGCAGCCCAGGGGTCGGGAGTCCTCGCACAGATACGCAGTATTTT. This translates into CASSPGVGSPRTDTQYF.

The V gene is TRBV6-2 or TRBV6-3, the J gene TRBJ2-5, with unresolved D. The CDR3 has 15 residues. Trimming pared 2 bases from V and 0 bases from J, leaving 10 bases between. Germline values: CDR1 MNHEY, CDR2 SVGEGT. DNA of the CDR3: TGTGCCAGCAGTTACCATCTCCGGGACCAAGAGACCCAGTACTTC. Amino acids: CASSYHLRDQETQYF.

The V and J genes are TRBV12-3 or TRBV12-4 and TRBJ2-7; the match to TRBD2 covers 7 bases. The trim removed 2 bases at V and 2 bases at J, leaving 9 bases unmatched. This CDR3 has 16 residues. CDR3 protein: CASSLTGTTITYEQYF. The CDR3 DNA reads as TGTGCCAGCAGTTTAACCGGGACTACGATAACCTACGAGCAGTACTTC.